The next 15 T cell receptor beta chains were all read from a single sample in a study of blood T cell repertoires in COVID-19. Measured with immunoSEQ multiplex PCR; TCRdb has only the in-frame clones, and not every one. Here the sample spans approximately 180,000 clones, around 90% being singletons. Sequencing was done on a sample of peripheral blood. These receptors all stem from a middle-aged man with acute or convalescent COVID-19.

The chain links TRBV5-3 to TRBJ1-1; D is uncertain. TRBV5-3 is an open reading frame whose function is uncertain. V was clipped by 4 bases and J by 10 bases, with 11 bases between them. The CDR3 has 11 residues. For the CDR3, the DNA is TGTGCCAGAAGCAGAACCCTAGGAGCTTTCTTT. Translation: CARSRTLGAFF.

V is TRBV5-1 and J is TRBJ2-7; 8 bases fit TRBD2. V shed 4 bases and J 5 bases; nucleotides not matched to a gene: 11. This CDR3 has 15 amino acids. Germline lookup yields CDR1 SGHRS and CDR2 YFSETQ. The CDR3 DNA reads TGCGCCAGCAGCCCCGGGACTAGTCTTTTCCACGAGCAGTACTTC. Encoded protein: CASSPGTSLFHEQYF.

This sequence joins TRBV28 and TRBJ2-5, with D perhaps TRBD2 (6 bases). This CDR3 is 14 amino acids long. V was clipped by 6 bases and J by 5 bases, with 16 bases between them. Germline values: CDR1 MDHEN, CDR2 SYDVKM. In nucleotides, the CDR3 is TGTGCCAGCAGCGGGACCGCCCGGGGGGAGACCCAGTACTTC. It is translated as CASSGTARGETQYF.

In this sample, this clone turned up a few times. The rearrangement joins TRBV7-9 to TRBJ1-1; no definite D call. V lost 5 bases, J lost 6 bases, and 13 bases lay in between. Germline-derived CDR1 and CDR2 are SEHNR and FQNEAQ (reference sequence). This CDR3 has 13 residues. The CDR3 region has the DNA TGTGCCAGCAGCCCCCCGGGGTTCGCTGAAGCTTTCTTT. Translation gives CASSPPGFAEAFF.

This clone was observed a single time. This CDR3 reads CASSSQGGTYNEQFF. The CDR3 DNA sequence: TGTGCCAGCAGTTCACAGGGGGGGACCTACAATGAGCAGTTCTTC. The gene calls are TRBV6-5 and TRBJ2-1; D may be TRBD1 (8 bases). V dropped 4 bases and J dropped 2 bases, with 12 bases sitting between them. From germline, CDR1 is MNHEY and CDR2 SVGAGI. This CDR3 contains 15 residues.

This chain links TRBV7-8 with TRBJ1-1, with 7 positions matching TRBD1. Germline V CDR1 and CDR2: SGHVS, FQNEAQ. This CDR3 spans 14 amino acids. The V gene end was trimmed by 5 bases and the J gene end by 1 base; junction bases not matched to a gene: 4. The CDR3 DNA reads TGTGCCAGCAGCACGGACAGGCAGAACACTGAAGCTTTCTTT. Translating it yields CASSTDRQNTEAFF.

The gene calls are TRBV27 and TRBJ2-1; 9 positions match TRBD1. CDR1 and CDR2 (germline): MNHEY, SMNVEV (reference sequence). The CDR3 runs 14 residues. With V trimmed by 5 bases and J by 5 bases, 4 bases remained unmatched. The CDR3 DNA is TGTGCCAGCAGTCTTGGACAGGGGAACAATGAGCAGTTCTTC. The encoded protein is CASSLGQGNNEQFF.

This clone came up a few times. The V gene is TRBV30, the J gene TRBJ2-2; D is perhaps TRBD1 (6 bases). Germline CDR1 reads GTSNPN; CDR2 reads SVGIG (reference sequence). The CDR3 is made up of 15 amino acids. The ends were cut back, 4 bases at V and 0 bases at J, with 12 bases in the middle. CDR3 nucleotide sequence: TGTGCCTGGATGGACAGCTTATCGAACACCGGGGAGCTGTTTTTT. Its protein is CAWMDSLSNTGELFF.

The chain couples TRBV9 to TRBJ2-3; D is ambiguous. The CDR3 has 12 residues. Germline CDR1 and CDR2: SGDLS and YYNGEE. V was pared by 0 bases and J by 4 bases, with 3 bases between. Written as DNA, the CDR3 is TGTGCCAGCAGCGTAGCTTCAGATACGCAGTATTTT. Translation: CASSVASDTQYF.

This chain connects TRBV7-6 to TRBJ2-3; TRBD2 aligns across 15 bases. Germline V gene sequence: CDR1 SGHVS, CDR2 FNYEAQ. J gave up 4 bases and V 5 bases, and 7 bases lay outside the gene matches. The CDR3 runs to 17 residues. CDR3 sequence (DNA): TGTGCCAGCAGCCTGGGACTAGCGGGAGGTTGGGCAGATACGCAGTATTTT. Translation gives CASSLGLAGGWADTQYF.

The rearrangement links TRBV28 to TRBJ2-7; TRBD1 might be the D (5 bases). Trimming removed 7 bases from V and 3 bases from J, with 7 bases in between. Germline CDR1 reads MDHEN; CDR2 reads SYDVKM. CDR3 length equals 11 residues. For the CDR3, the DNA is TGTGCCAGCACAGGGAACTACGAGCAGTACTTC. Protein product: CASTGNYEQYF.

The chain joins TRBV4-1 to TRBJ2-2, with D possibly TRBD1 on 6 matching bases. The CDR3 is made up of 15 amino acids. V shed 0 bases and J shed 5 bases, with 10 bases lying between them. Germline-derived CDR1 and CDR2 are MGHRA and YSYEKL. DNA for the CDR3: TGCGCCAGCAGCCAAGACAGGGGTGTGACCGGGGAGCTGTTTTTT. Translating it yields CASSQDRGVTGELFF.

CDR3 DNA: TGTGCCAGCAGCGGGACAGGGGGTACCGGGGAGCTGTTTTTT. Translation: CASSGTGGTGELFF. V gene TRBV6-6 combines with J gene TRBJ2-2; 11 positions agree with TRBD1. V was pared by 6 bases and J by 5 bases, with 2 bases of the junction left unmatched. Germline V CDR1 and CDR2: MNHNY, SVGAGI (reference sequence). This CDR3 is built from 14 residues.

The chain couples TRBV7-8 to TRBJ1-3, with TRBD1 matching over 9 bases. The CDR3 length is 16 residues. From germline, CDR1 is SGHVS and CDR2 FQNEAQ. V shed 0 bases and J 3 bases; nucleotides not matched to a gene: 3. The CDR3 reads CASSLADRGVGNTIYF. DNA of the CDR3: TGTGCCAGCAGCTTAGCCGACAGGGGGGTTGGAAACACCATATATTTT. Together with reference TRBV7-8 and TRBJ1-3, the CDR3 gives the full variable domain: GAGVSQSPRYKVAKRGQDVALRCDPISGHVSLFWYQQALGQGPEFLTYFQNEAQLDKSGLPSDRFFAERPEGSVSTLKIQRTQQEDSAVYLCASSLADRGVGNTIYFGEGSWLTVV.

This chain links TRBV19 with TRBJ2-2; D not certain. The CDR3 consists of 15 residues. V lost 4 bases and J 2 bases, leaving 11 bases between the germline ends. The V gene's germline CDR1 is LNHDA and CDR2 SQIVND (reference sequence). CDR3 coding DNA: TGTGCCAGTAGTAAGTCGGCAGGAAACACCGGGGAGCTGTTTTTT. It encodes CASSKSAGNTGELFF. Looking up the rest from reference TRBV19 and TRBJ2-2 gives the full variable domain: DGGITQSPKYLFRKEGQNVTLSCEQNLNHDAMYWYRQDPGQGLRLIYYSQIVNDFQKGDIAEGYSVSREKKESFPLTVTSAQKNPTAFYLCASSKSAGNTGELFFGEGSRLTVL.